The rows below give T cell receptor beta chains drawn from one sample of a study of T cells in Graves' hyperthyroidism and ophthalmopathy. TCRdb ran MiXCR on the multiplex PCR reads and lists one entry per CDR3 protein. The data hold around 540,000 distinct CDR3 sequences, with around 15% observed a single time. Sequences were obtained from blood. These receptor sequences come from a woman between 25 and 40 years old with Graves' ophthalmopathy. Both conserved end residues are part of each CDR3. A D gene is named only where the DNA matches it firmly. Some rows mark clone size as missing; the rest say once, few, many or name a class of expanded clone.

>NA|TRBV11-2|many|14|TRBJ2-1
TGTGCCAGCAGCTTCCCTATTGGTGTCAATGAGCAGTTCTTC
CASSFPIGVNEQFF
>NA|TRBV27|few|12|TRBJ2-1
TGTGCCAGCAGTAAAGGGGACAATGAGCAGTTCTTC
CASSKGDNEQFF
>TRBD1|TRBV18|NA|19|TRBJ1-4
TGTGCCAGCTCACCTAGGGCCAGGGGGCAAGGAAAAGGAAATGAAAAACTGTTTTTT
CASSPRARGQGKGNEKLFF
>NA|TRBV30|NA|14|TRBJ2-2
TGTGCCTGGAGTCTAGGGGCGAATACCGGGGAGCTGTTTTTT
CAWSLGANTGELFF
>NA|TRBV28|NA|12|TRBJ1-2
TGTGCCAGCAGTTTCCCAGAGGTTGGCTACACCTTC
CASSFPEVGYTF
>NA|TRBV2|many|13|TRBJ1-1
TGTGCCAGCAGTAACACAGGGTTCTCTGAAGCTTTCTTT
CASSNTGFSEAFF
>NA|TRBV10-2|few|14|TRBJ2-3
TGCGCCAGCAGGGGACTCTCCTCGGCAGATACGCAGTATTTT
CASRGLSSADTQYF
>NA|TRBV4-3|few|16|TRBJ2-7
TGCGCCAGCAGCCAAGATTTAGGGTTAAGGGGATTGGAGCAGTACTTC
CASSQDLGLRGLEQYF
>TRBD2|TRBV28|NA|13|TRBJ2-1
TGTGCCAGCAGTTTGTGGGGGGGGGATGAGCAGTTCTTC
CASSLWGGDEQFF
>TRBD2|TRBV7-2|few|15|TRBJ2-1
TGTGCCAGCAGCTTAGTGGTAGCGGGATTCGATGAGCAGTTCTTC
CASSLVVAGFDEQFF
>TRBD1|TRBV18|many|15|TRBJ1-5
TGTGCCAGCTCACGTGACAGGGCGGCAGGGCAGCCCCAGCATTTT
CASSRDRAAGQPQHF
>TRBD1|TRBV7-2|many|15|TRBJ1-4
TGTGCCAGCAGCGCAGGGGGCTCAACTAATGAAAAACTGTTTTTT
CASSAGGSTNEKLFF
>NA|TRBV19|NA|13|TRBJ2-3
TGTGCCAGTAGTATATACGGGGCAGATACGCAGTATTTT
CASSIYGADTQYF
>NA|TRBV2|many|16|TRBJ1-6
TGTGCCAGCAGCGAAATAACAAGCTCCTATAATTCACCCCTCCACTTT
CASSEITSSYNSPLHF
>TRBD2|TRBV12-3/TRBV12-4|few|17|TRBJ2-1
TGTGCCAGCAGTCGACACCTAGCGGGAGGAACCTACAATGAGCAGTTCTTC
CASSRHLAGGTYNEQFF
>TRBD2|TRBV19|few|18|TRBJ2-3
TGTGCCAGTAGTGCGACGGGAGCGGGACCCCCGGGGGCAGATACGCAGTATTTT
CASSATGAGPPGADTQYF
>NA|TRBV7-9|many|13|TRBJ1-1
TGTGCCAGCAGCAAGACAGTGAACACTGAAGCTTTCTTT
CASSKTVNTEAFF
>NA|TRBV7-2|NA|14|TRBJ2-7
TGTGCCAGCAGCTTACTCGCGGATTATTACGAGCAGTACTTC
CASSLLADYYEQYF
>NA|TRBV12-3/TRBV12-4|NA|15|TRBJ1-4
TGTGCCAGCAGTCTTAGGGGCAGGCCCCATGAAAAACTGTTTTTT
CASSLRGRPHEKLFF
>TRBD1|TRBV12-3/TRBV12-4|many|14|TRBJ1-5
TGTGCCAGCAGTCCGGGACAGGGTCAACAGCCCCAGCATTTT
CASSPGQGQQPQHF
>TRBD2|TRBV20-1|many|15|TRBJ2-5
TGCAGTGCGACCAACCAAGCGGGAGGGCAAGAGACCCAGTACTTC
CSATNQAGGQETQYF
>NA|TRBV18|many|14|TRBJ2-7
TGTGCCAGCTCTCCGACCAGGGGGGACTACGAGCAGTACTTC
CASSPTRGDYEQYF
>NA|TRBV9|NA|15|TRBJ2-7
TGTGCCAGCAGCGTAGGGGGTCAGAGCTCCTACGAGCAGTACTTC
CASSVGGQSSYEQYF
>TRBD2|TRBV2|many|16|TRBJ2-1
TGTGCCAGCAGGGGGACTAGCGGGAGGGCCAGCCATGAGCAGTTCTTC
CASRGTSGRASHEQFF
>NA|TRBV2|few|15|TRBJ1-2
TGTGCCAGCAGCCAGGGACGGCTGGCTAACTATGGCTACACCTTC
CASSQGRLANYGYTF
>TRBD1|TRBV4-3|NA|15|TRBJ1-2
TGCGCCAGCAGCCAAGGACAGGGGGCTGACTATGGCTACACCTTC
CASSQGQGADYGYTF
>NA|TRBV25-1|many|19|TRBJ2-1
TGTGCCAGCAGTGAAGGGACAGAAGGGGGGTTATTGTTGGACAATGAGCAGTTCTTC
CASSEGTEGGLLLDNEQFF
>TRBD1|TRBV12-3/TRBV12-4|many|14|TRBJ1-4
TGTGCCAGCAGCCCCGACAGGGGTGATGAAAAACTGTTTTTT
CASSPDRGDEKLFF
>NA|TRBV5-1|many|13|TRBJ1-1
TGCGCCAGCAGCATAGGACCGAATACAGAAGCTTTCTTT
CASSIGPNTEAFF
>NA|TRBV28|few|14|TRBJ2-3
TGTGCCAGCAGTTTAGTCAGTTTCGCAGATACGCAGTATTTT
CASSLVSFADTQYF
>TRBD1|TRBV28|many|14|TRBJ1-5
TGTGCCAGCAGTCCAACGACAGGGTGGCAGCCCCAGCATTTT
CASSPTTGWQPQHF
>NA|TRBV20-1|few|13|TRBJ1-5
TGCAGTGCTCCTAGGGGGGGCAATCAGCCCCAGCATTTT
CSAPRGGNQPQHF
>NA|TRBV20-1|many|14|TRBJ2-4
TGCAGTGCTAGAGATCTGGATGTTGTAGACATTCAGTACTTC
CSARDLDVVDIQYF
>NA|TRBV29-1|many|13|TRBJ1-2
TGCAGCGTTGAGAACCAGGGCAACTATGGCTACACCTTC
CSVENQGNYGYTF
>TRBD1|TRBV20-1|many|14|TRBJ2-7
TGCAGTGCTGACGACAGGGGGAGATCCTACGAGCAGTACTTC
CSADDRGRSYEQYF
>NA|TRBV11-2|few|13|TRBJ1-5
TGTGCCAGCAGCTTAGAAGGCAGCCAGCCCCAGCATTTT
CASSLEGSQPQHF
>NA|TRBV3-1|many|15|TRBJ2-7
TGTGCCAGCAGCCAAGACTCCGTCCGAACCTACGAGCAGTACTTC
CASSQDSVRTYEQYF
>NA|TRBV5-6|few|13|TRBJ2-3
TGTGCCAGCCAAGGACTTGGCACAGATACGCAGTATTTT
CASQGLGTDTQYF
>NA|TRBV24-1|few|11|TRBJ2-7
TGTGCCACCAGGTCAGGGACCGAGCAGTACTTC
CATRSGTEQYF
>NA|TRBV19|NA|14|TRBJ2-1
TGTGCCAGTAGTATAGCGAGTACGGCCGGTGAGCAGTTCTTC
CASSIASTAGEQFF
>NA|TRBV5-1|NA|15|TRBJ2-3
TGCGCCAGCAGCTTGGGAGAGAGGTCCACAGATACGCAGTATTTT
CASSLGERSTDTQYF
>TRBD2|TRBV7-2|NA|15|TRBJ2-2
TGTGCCAGCAGCTTAAACGGGAGGGATACCGGGGAGCTGTTTTTT
CASSLNGRDTGELFF
>TRBD2|TRBV28|NA|14|TRBJ2-1
TGTGCCAGCAGTTTTATAGCGGGAGTGAGAGAGCAGTTCTTC
CASSFIAGVREQFF
>TRBD2|TRBV25-1|few|15|TRBJ2-7
TGTGCCAGCAGTGATCGCGGGAGGGCCATCGACGAGCAGTACTTC
CASSDRGRAIDEQYF
>TRBD2|TRBV6-1|many|17|TRBJ2-3
TGTGCCAGCAGTGGGGAGGTAGCGGGAGTCAGGACAGATACGCAGTATTTT
CASSGEVAGVRTDTQYF
>NA|TRBV2|many|14|TRBJ1-2
TGTGCCAGCAGTGACCGACAAAAGGGGTATGGCTACACCTTC
CASSDRQKGYGYTF
>TRBD1|TRBV20-1|many|13|TRBJ1-2
TGCAGTGCTGCCAGACAGGGGACCTATGGCTACACCTTC
CSAARQGTYGYTF
>NA|TRBV7-2|NA|14|TRBJ2-7
TGTGCCAGCAGCTTACCAGGGAAGATATACGAGCAGTACTTC
CASSLPGKIYEQYF
>NA|TRBV29-1|many|13|TRBJ1-5
TGCAGCGTTGAAGGACAGGGCAATCAGCCCCAGCATTTT
CSVEGQGNQPQHF
>NA|TRBV30|many|14|TRBJ1-3
TGTGCCTGGTTGTGGGGGGGCTCTGGAAACACCATATATTTT
CAWLWGGSGNTIYF
>NA|TRBV20-1|many|11|TRBJ2-1
TGCAGTGCTAGAGTCCAGAATGAGCAGTTCTTC
CSARVQNEQFF
>TRBD1|TRBV11-1|many|15|TRBJ2-7
TGTGCCAGCAACAACCGGGACAGACTCTCCTACGAGCAGTACTTC
CASNNRDRLSYEQYF
>TRBD2|TRBV6-2/TRBV6-3|NA|19|TRBJ2-1
TGTGCCAGCAGTTACCCAACCGGACTAGCGGAGTACTCCTACAATGAGCAGTTCTTC
CASSYPTGLAEYSYNEQFF
>NA|TRBV5-6|once|18|TRBJ2-6
TGTGCCAGCAGGATTGGACTGAAAATCAGCTCTGGGGCCAACGTCCTGACTTTC
CASRIGLKISSGANVLTF
>NA|TRBV30|NA|12|TRBJ2-1
TGTGCCTGGGGAAGCTCCTACAATGAGCAGTTCTTC
CAWGSSYNEQFF
>NA|TRBV20-1|few|14|TRBJ1-5
TGCAGTGCTATCGCACGCAGGAGCAATCAGCCCCAGCATTTT
CSAIARRSNQPQHF
>NA|TRBV7-9|few|16|TRBJ1-2
TGTGCCAGCAGCTCCCCGGGCGACCTCGCTCCGGGCGGCTACACCTTC
CASSSPGDLAPGGYTF
>NA|TRBV6-5|NA|14|TRBJ2-7
TGTGCCAGCAGTTACTCGACGACTGGCTACGAGCAGTACTTC
CASSYSTTGYEQYF
>TRBD1|TRBV20-1|few|14|TRBJ2-2
TGCAGTGCTAGCAGGGGGACGAACACCGGGGAGCTGTTTTTT
CSASRGTNTGELFF